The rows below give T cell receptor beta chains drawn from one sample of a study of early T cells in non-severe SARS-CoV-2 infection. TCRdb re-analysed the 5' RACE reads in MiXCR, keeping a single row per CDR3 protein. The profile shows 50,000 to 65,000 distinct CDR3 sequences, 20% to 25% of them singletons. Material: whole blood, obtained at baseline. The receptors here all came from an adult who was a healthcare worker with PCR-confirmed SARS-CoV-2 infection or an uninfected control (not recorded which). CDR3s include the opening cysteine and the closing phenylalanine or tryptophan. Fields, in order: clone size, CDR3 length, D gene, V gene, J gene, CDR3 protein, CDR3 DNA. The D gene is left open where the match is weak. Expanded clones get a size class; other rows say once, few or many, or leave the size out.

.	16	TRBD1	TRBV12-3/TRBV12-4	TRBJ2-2	CASRDSAYRGTGELFF	TGTGCCAGCAGAGATTCGGCATACAGGGGAACCGGGGAGCTGTTTTTT
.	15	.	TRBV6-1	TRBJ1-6	CASSEVVQSNSPLHF	TGTGCCAGCAGTGAAGTGGTCCAGAGTAATTCACCCCTCCACTTT
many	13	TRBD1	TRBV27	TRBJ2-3	CASSFGDRDTQYF	TGTGCCAGCAGTTTTGGGGACAGGGATACGCAGTATTTT
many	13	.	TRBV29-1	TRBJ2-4	CSVTGLAKNIQYF	TGCAGCGTGACCGGGTTAGCCAAAAACATTCAGTACTTC
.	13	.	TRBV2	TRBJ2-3	CASSEQGPDTQYF	TGTGCCAGCAGTGAGCAGGGGCCAGATACGCAGTATTTT
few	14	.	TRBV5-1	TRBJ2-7	CASSLEYKRYEQYF	TGCGCCAGCAGCTTGGAGTATAAGAGGTACGAGCAGTACTTC
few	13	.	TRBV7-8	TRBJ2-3	CASSLVSTDTQYF	TGTGCCAGCAGCTTAGTTTCCACAGATACGCAGTATTTT
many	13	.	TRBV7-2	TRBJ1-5	CASSSRGNQPQHF	TGTGCCAGCAGCTCCCGAGGGAATCAGCCCCAGCATTTT
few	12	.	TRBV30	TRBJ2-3	CARDVSTDTQYF	TGTGCCAGAGACGTTTCCACAGATACGCAGTATTTT
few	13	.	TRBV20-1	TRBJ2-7	CSARYLSSYEQYF	TGCAGTGCTCGCTACTTAAGCTCCTACGAGCAGTACTTC
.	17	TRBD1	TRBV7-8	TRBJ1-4	CASSLFGAGQGNEKLFF	TGTGCCAGCAGCTTATTCGGTGCGGGACAGGGGAATGAAAAACTGTTTTTT
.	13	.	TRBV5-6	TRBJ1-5	CASSFRRGVAQHF	TGTGCCAGCAGCTTTCGCAGGGGAGTGGCCCAGCATTTT
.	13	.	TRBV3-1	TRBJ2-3	CASSLFRGDTQYF	TGTGCCAGCAGCCTCTTTCGGGGAGATACGCAGTATTTT
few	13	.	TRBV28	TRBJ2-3	CASSPSLRDTQYF	TGTGCCAGCAGTCCGTCGCTGAGAGATACGCAGTATTTT
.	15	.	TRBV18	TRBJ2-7	CASSPLVGGPPEQYF	TGTGCCAGCTCACCACTGGTCGGGGGGCCACCCGAGCAGTACTTC
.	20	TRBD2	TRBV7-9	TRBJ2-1	CASSSTGTSGVLSSYNEQFF	TGTGCCAGCAGCTCAACCGGGACTAGCGGCGTCCTTAGCTCCTACAATGAGCAGTTCTTC